One and the same sample provided the 21 T cell receptor beta chains below, sequenced in a study of blood T cell repertoires in COVID-19. Some clones are missing from TCRdb's copy, which holds only in-frame ones; the method was immunoSEQ multiplex PCR. Altogether 200,000 to 250,000 clones are present, about 85% being singletons, with the ten largest covering around 0.97%. The sample taken for sequencing was peripheral blood. The receptors shown here come from a man aged 40-55 years with acute or convalescent COVID-19.

The chain has TRBV7-9 and TRBJ1-1, with TRBD1 matching over 9 bases. The CDR3 has 15 residues. Germline V gives CDR1 SEHNR, CDR2 FQNEAQ (reference sequence). Losses at the gene ends were 2 bases for V and 5 bases for J; bases not matched to a gene: 6. The CDR3 DNA sequence: TGTGCCAGCAGCTTATTACAGGGGGCTGGTACTGAAGCTTTCTTT. Protein: CASSLLQGAGTEAFF.

The gene calls are TRBV5-4 and TRBJ1-1; 8 positions match TRBD1. In germline, CDR1 is SGHNT, CDR2 YYREEE (reference sequence). This CDR3 comprises 16 residues. The V segment lost 0 bases and the J segment 7 bases; nucleotides outside the gene matches: 11. This CDR3 reads CASSLGPRTGGNEAFF. The CDR3 DNA reads TGTGCCAGCAGCTTGGGCCCTCGAACAGGGGGAAATGAAGCTTTCTTT.

Only one count was recorded for this clone. The rearrangement links TRBV25-1 to TRBJ2-1; D not resolved. CDR1 and CDR2 (germline): MGHDK, SYGVNS. Between the trimmed V and J ends, which lost 7 bases and 7 bases, there was a span of 14 bases. CDR3 length: 13 amino acids. The chain's CDR3 is CASISSDLNEQFF. In DNA, the CDR3 is TGTGCCAGCATTTCCTCCGACTTGAATGAGCAGTTCTTC.

This chain uses TRBV4-1 with TRBJ2-7; 7 nucleotides line up with TRBD2. J gave up 3 bases and V 1 base, and 3 bases lay outside the gene matches. Germline-derived CDR1 and CDR2 are MGHRA and YSYEKL. The CDR3 has 14 amino acids. In nucleotides, the CDR3 is TGCGCCAGCAGCCAAGCGAGCGGGGTCTACGAGCAGTACTTC. Residues: CASSQASGVYEQYF.

The V gene is TRBV5-1, the J gene TRBJ2-7; TRBD1 aligns across 10 bases. V lost 0 bases to trimming and J lost 6 bases; unmatched junction nucleotides: 6. This CDR3 is built from 15 residues. Germline CDR1 reads SGHRS; CDR2 reads YFSETQ. CDR3 residues: CASSLVGTGAGEQYF. In DNA form, the CDR3 reads TGCGCCAGCAGCTTGGTAGGGACAGGGGCCGGCGAGCAGTACTTC.

This sequence joins TRBV9 and TRBJ1-3; unclear D gene. This CDR3 has 17 residues. Trimming removed 3 bases at V and 4 bases at J, with 20 bases between. Germline V gene data show CDR1 as SGDLS and CDR2 as YYNGEE. CDR3 coding DNA: TGTGCCAGCAGCGCCGGCAGCTTGGAGGCGGCAGGAAACACCATATATTTT. Protein: CASSAGSLEAAGNTIYF. Combining the CDR3 with reference TRBV9 and TRBJ1-3 gives the whole variable domain DSGVTQTPKHLITATGQRVTLRCSPRSGDLSVYWYQQSLDQGLQFLIQYYNGEERAKGNILERFSAQQFPDLHSELNLSSLELGDSALYFCASSAGSLEAAGNTIYFGEGSWLTVV.

As concerns this clone: The same CDR3 also results from other DNA sequences found in this sample. V is TRBV12-3 or TRBV12-4 and J is TRBJ1-1, with no clear D. Trimming removed 3 bases at V and 1 base at J, with 6 bases between. CDR3 size: 13 residues. The CDR3 sequence is CASSFQWNTEAFF. CDR3 in DNA: TGTGCCAGCAGTTTTCAATGGAACACTGAAGCTTTCTTT.

The rearrangement joins TRBV4-2 to TRBJ2-3; 9 nucleotides line up with TRBD1. This CDR3 region has 16 residues. Per germline, CDR1 LGHNA and CDR2 YNFKEQ. The junction had 5 bases not matched to a gene; V was cut back by 0 bases and J by 4 bases. This chain's CDR3 is CASSQEGTGRADTQYF. The CDR3 DNA reads TGTGCCAGCAGCCAAGAGGGGACAGGGCGAGCAGATACGCAGTATTTT.

CDR3: CASSRDISEAFF. The CDR3 DNA reads as TGTGCCAGCAGTCGGGACATAAGTGAAGCTTTCTTT. The J gene is TRBJ1-1, the V gene TRBV3-1 (or the pseudogene TRBV3-2); tentative D call: TRBD1 (6 bases). V lost 6 bases to trimming and J lost 7 bases, with 12 bases between them. CDR3 length equals 12 residues. CDR1 is LGHDT and CDR2 is YNNKEL in the germline V gene (reference sequence).

V is TRBV4-3 and J is TRBJ1-5; 9 positions match TRBD1. The V segment lost 3 bases and the J segment 3 bases; nucleotides outside the gene matches: 3. This CDR3 has 15 residues. In germline, CDR1 is LGHNA, CDR2 YSLEER. CDR3: CASSQGTGNNQPQHF. The CDR3 nucleotides read TGCGCCAGCAGCCAGGGGACAGGGAACAATCAGCCCCAGCATTTT.

The gene calls are TRBV19 and TRBJ1-2; weak D call: TRBD1 (5 bases). CDR1 is LNHDA, CDR2 SQIVND, per germline (reference sequence). V was cut by 8 bases and J by 3 bases, with 19 bases left in between. The CDR3 loop spans 15 amino acids. In nucleotides, the CDR3 is TGTGCCAGTCGGGGGTTGGGGGAAGGCGACTATGGCTACACCTTC. The encoded protein is CASRGLGEGDYGYTF. Looking up the rest from reference TRBV19 and TRBJ1-2 gives the full variable domain: DGGITQSPKYLFRKEGQNVTLSCEQNLNHDAMYWYRQDPGQGLRLIYYSQIVNDFQKGDIAEGYSVSREKKESFPLTVTSAQKNPTAFYLCASRGLGEGDYGYTFGSGTRLTVV.

The chain employs TRBV5-6 and TRBJ2-4, with 7 bases identical to TRBD1. The germline gives CDR1 SGHDT, CDR2 YYEEEE. J lost 7 bases, V lost 5 bases, and 9 bases had no gene match. The CDR3 consists of 14 residues. The chain's CDR3 is CASRYTGDRNIQYF. Written as DNA, the CDR3 is TGTGCCAGCAGATATACAGGGGACCGTAACATTCAGTACTTC.

This chain connects TRBV9 to TRBJ1-4; D possibly corresponds to TRBD1 (6 bases). The CDR3 totals 16 residues. Germline values: CDR1 SGDLS, CDR2 YYNGEE. Between the trimmed V and J ends, which lost 4 bases and 8 bases, there was a span of 21 bases. Here the CDR3 DNA reads TGTGCCAGCAGCCCAGACCCCAGGGGAATCGGCGAAAAACTGTTTTTT. Its protein product is CASSPDPRGIGEKLFF.

The chain combines TRBV9 with TRBJ1-2; 7 bases agree with TRBD1. The germline gives CDR1 SGDLS, CDR2 YYNGEE. V dropped 1 base and J dropped 8; count of bases not matched to a gene: 8. The CDR3 runs 14 residues. The CDR3 nucleotides are TGTGCCAGCAGCGTATCAGGGGGGACGGGCGGCTACACCTTC. Its protein is CASSVSGGTGGYTF.

The V call is TRBV29-1, the J call TRBJ2-1, with 13 positions matching TRBD2. The CDR3 is 14 residues long. Germline CDR1 and CDR2: SQVTM and ANQGSEA. J lost 8 bases, V lost 6 bases, and 7 bases had no gene match. This CDR3 reads CSVTTSGGWDEQFF. DNA of the CDR3: TGCAGCGTCACGACTAGCGGGGGGTGGGATGAGCAGTTCTTC.

The chain combines TRBV7-3 with TRBJ1-2; tentative D call: TRBD1 (5 bases). This CDR3 spans 12 amino acids. Deletions cut 5 bases from V and 8 bases from J, with 12 bases between. Per the germline V gene, CDR1 is SGHTA and CDR2 is FQGTGA. CDR3 bases: TGTGCCAGCAGCCCCAGCGGGGGAGGCTACACCTTC. It codes for CASSPSGGGYTF.

This chain connects TRBV5-4 to TRBJ1-1; no firm D call. This CDR3 spans 12 amino acids. Germline values: CDR1 SGHNT, CDR2 YYREEE (reference sequence). Trimming shortened V by 4 bases and J by 0 bases, and 4 bases separated the two germline ends. This CDR3 reads CASSVMNTEAFF. In nucleotides, the CDR3 is TGTGCCAGCAGCGTCATGAACACTGAAGCTTTCTTT.

CDR3 nucleotides: TGTGCCACACTTTTGAATATGAACACTGAAGCTTTCTTT. Protein: CATLLNMNTEAFF. This chain joins TRBV28 and TRBJ1-1; D gene unclear. Germline V gives CDR1 MDHEN, CDR2 SYDVKM. V shed 10 bases and J shed 0 bases, with 12 bases lying between them. The CDR3 spans 13 residues.

V and J are TRBV5-5 and TRBJ1-6, with D unclear. The V end lost 1 base, the J end lost 10 bases, and 9 bases lay between the germline ends. The CDR3 is made up of 13 amino acids. The germline CDR1 and CDR2 sequences are SGHKS and YYEKEE (reference sequence). The CDR3 nucleotides are TGTGCCAGCAGCTTGAACAGAGACTCACCCCTCCACTTT. This codes for CASSLNRDSPLHF.

The chain has TRBV12-5 and TRBJ1-2; 7 positions match TRBD1. This CDR3 has 14 residues. J lost 4 bases, V lost 6 bases, and 8 bases had no gene match. Germline loops: CDR1 LGHNT, CDR2 FRNRAP. The CDR3 bases are TGTGCTAGTGGGCTCTCCGGGACAGCCTATGGCTACACCTTC. It codes for CASGLSGTAYGYTF.

This clone was seen a handful of times. DNA for the CDR3: TGTGCCAGCAGCCCCCGGGGGGGAGGGGACACTGAAGCTTTCTTT. Amino acid sequence: CASSPRGGGDTEAFF. The chain joins TRBV3-1 (or the pseudogene TRBV3-2) to TRBJ1-1; a weak D match, TRBD1 (5 bases). Per germline, CDR1 LGHDT and CDR2 YNNKEL (reference sequence). Between the trimmed V and J ends, which lost 4 bases and 3 bases, there was a span of 15 bases. This CDR3 has 15 amino acids.